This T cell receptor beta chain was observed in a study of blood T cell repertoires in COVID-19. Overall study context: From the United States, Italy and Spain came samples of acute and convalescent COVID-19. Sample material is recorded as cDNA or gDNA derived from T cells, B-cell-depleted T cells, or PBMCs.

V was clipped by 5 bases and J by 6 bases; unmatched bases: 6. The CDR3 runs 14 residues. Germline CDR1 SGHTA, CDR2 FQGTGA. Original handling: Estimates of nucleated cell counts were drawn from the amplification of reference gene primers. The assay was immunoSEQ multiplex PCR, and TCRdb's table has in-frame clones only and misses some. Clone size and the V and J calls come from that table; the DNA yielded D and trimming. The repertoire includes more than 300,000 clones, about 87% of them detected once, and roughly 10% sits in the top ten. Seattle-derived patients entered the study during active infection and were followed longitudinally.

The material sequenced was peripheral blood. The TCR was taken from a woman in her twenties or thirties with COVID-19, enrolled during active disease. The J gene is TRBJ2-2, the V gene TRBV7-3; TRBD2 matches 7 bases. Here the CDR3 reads CASSQGLVPGELFF. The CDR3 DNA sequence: TGTGCCAGCAGCCAAGGACTAGTTCCCGGGGAGCTGTTTTTT.